The clone carrying this T cell receptor (beta chain) was observed a handful of times. The target antigen is unknown. Every single donor gave one heparinised blood draw, and these averaged about 120 mL. Using CD45RO/CCR7/CD25/CD127/CD95/CD27, CD4+ naive, central memory, regulatory and stem cell-like memory cells were sorted. Sequencing targeted expressed TCRB transcripts, as all isolated RNA had been reverse transcribed. The assay was immunoSEQ multiplex PCR, and TCRdb's table has in-frame clones only and misses some. This table has 500,000 to 800,000 clones, around an eighth appearing once. The V gene's germline CDR1 is SGDLS and CDR2 YYNGEE. V dropped 3 bases and J dropped 8; count of bases not matched to a gene: 11. The CDR3 consists of 16 residues. This specimen comes from a study of beta chain features in type 1 diabetes. Study at large: All of the samples together had 107,917,701 sorted cells examined.

Study-wide results and caveats: More deletions and fewer insertions at VDJ junctions were found in patients with type 1 diabetes. Type 1 diabetes patients had TCRB CDR3s that were shorter (moderately but significantly so) in all four CD4+ subsets.

The genes are TRBV9 and TRBJ1-6, with 7 bases lining up with TRBD1. The receptor was derived from a man aged 25-45 years with type 1 diabetes. Sequencing was done on a sample of naive CD4+ T cells from blood. CDR3 DNA: TGTGCCAGCAGCGCACATTTGACAGACAGGGATTCACCCCTCCACTTT. Translation: CASSAHLTDRDSPLHF.